The TCR beta chain under discussion was sequenced for a study of Graves' ophthalmopathy and Graves' hyperthyroidism. Findings of the study overall: Ophthalmopathy cases were distinguished from stable hyperthyroidism by a 13-signature model, reaching around 88% sensitivity and around 83% specificity.

A word on this clonotype: What it recognizes is unknown. One end of the junction is discordant with germline, which a read error may explain.

As the template, RNA transcripts were used to amplify TCR beta CDR3 regions. RT-PCR with HTBI primers came first, then second-round multiplex PCR. TCRdb itself ran the multiplex PCR reads through MiXCR, one entry per CDR3 protein. The table has about 740,000 distinct CDR3 sequences, roughly 40% seen once. Germline V gives CDR1 KGHDR, CDR2 SFDVKD. The CDR3 runs 15 residues. The source of the PBMCs was 9.5 to 10 ml of fresh peripheral blood. The rearrangement links TRBV24-1 to TRBJ1-5; 8 bases match TRBD1. The specimen was peripheral blood. This TCR derives from an adult man with Graves' ophthalmopathy. CDR3: CATSYSGQGKQPQHF. DNA of the CDR3: TGTGCCACCAGTTACTCTGGACAGGGCAAGCAGCCCCAGCATTTT.